A selection of T cell receptor beta chains follows, all from one sample in a study of T cell responses to AZD1222 COVID-19 vaccine. Clones were read by immunoSEQ multiplex PCR, and TCRdb kept only the in-frame ones, dropping some. The table has fewer than 200,000 clones, 94% seen once; the top ten hold about 1.5%. The starting material was peripheral blood, obtained 28 days after the second AZD1222 dose. The receptors here all came from an adult who received the AZD1222 COVID-19 vaccine. The CDR3 runs from the conserved cysteine through the conserved F or W. D genes are given only for firm matches. Part of the rows lack a size; the others show once, few, many or a class for expanded clones.

j_call d_call v_call clone_size cdr3_aa cdr3_nt
TRBJ2-2 - TRBV5-1 once CASTPGLGNTGELFF TGCGCCAGCACCCCGGGATTGGGGAACACCGGGGAGCTGTTTTTT
TRBJ2-5 - TRBV27 - CASGQSQETQYF TGTGCCTCGGGCCAGTCGCAAGAGACCCAGTACTTC
TRBJ1-2 - TRBV30 - CAWSPHSYGYTF TGTGCCTGGAGTCCCCATTCCTATGGCTACACCTTC
TRBJ2-5 - TRBV7-3 - CASSYTGTPLETQYF TGTGCCAGCAGCTACACCGGGACTCCGCTGGAGACCCAGTACTTC
TRBJ2-2 TRBD1 TRBV5-1 - CASSSGTGLGPANTGELFF TGCGCCAGCAGCTCCGGGACAGGGCTGGGCCCCGCGAACACCGGGGAGCTGTTTTTT
TRBJ2-2 TRBD2 TRBV5-6 once CASSLVGEGATGELFF TGTGCCAGCAGCTTGGTAGGGGAGGGCGCCACCGGGGAGCTGTTTTTT
TRBJ2-1 TRBD2 TRBV4-2 - CASSQLLAGRQFF TGTGCCAGCAGCCAATTACTAGCGGGAAGGCAGTTCTTC
TRBJ1-2 - TRBV5-4 - CASSPGGGGGGYTF TGTGCCAGCAGCCCCGGGGGGGGCGGTGGAGGCTACACCTTC
TRBJ2-2 - TRBV7-2 - CASSSSRGTGELFF TGTGCCAGCAGCTCGAGCAGAGGTACCGGGGAGCTGTTTTTT
TRBJ2-5 - TRBV20-1 - CSARQETQYF TGCAGTGCTAGGCAGGAGACCCAGTACTTC
TRBJ2-1 TRBD2 TRBV7-9 - CASSLITGGSYNEQFF TGTGCCAGCAGCTTAATAACGGGAGGCTCCTACAATGAGCAGTTCTTC
TRBJ1-3 TRBD1 TRBV18 - CASSQDRDAGNTIYF TGTGCCAGCTCACAGGACAGGGACGCTGGAAACACCATATATTTT
TRBJ1-1 TRBD1 TRBV16 - CASSFLQGATEAFF TGTGCCAGCAGTTTCCTACAGGGGGCGACTGAAGCTTTCTTT
TRBJ1-4 - TRBV18 few CASSSRGSSTNEKLFF TGTGCCAGCTCATCCCGAGGGAGTTCAACTAATGAAAAACTGTTTTTT
TRBJ1-2 TRBD1 TRBV6-5 - CASRQDRALAGGYTF TGTGCCAGCAGACAGGACAGGGCTCTCGCGGGTGGCTACACCTTC
TRBJ2-7 - TRBV12-5 - CASGLGGVYEQYF TGTGCTAGTGGTTTGGGAGGGGTGTACGAGCAGTACTTC
TRBJ1-3 - TRBV7-9 - CASSLGGGSTGNTIYF TGTGCCAGCAGCTTAGGAGGGGGGAGTACTGGAAACACCATATATTTT
TRBJ1-5 - TRBV21-1 - CASSRVTGRNF TGTGCCAGCAGCAGGGTTACAGGAAGAAATTTT
TRBJ2-3 TRBD2 TRBV6-4 - CASRDYKGTSGRNTDTQYF TGTGCCAGCAGAGACTATAAAGGGACTAGCGGGAGGAACACAGATACGCAGTATTTT
TRBJ1-1 - TRBV14 few CASSPYRENTEAFF TGTGCCAGCAGCCCTTACAGGGAGAACACTGAAGCTTTCTTT
TRBJ2-1 TRBD1 TRBV5-1 - CASSRPGQGYNEQFF TGCGCCAGCAGCCGGCCGGGACAGGGATACAATGAGCAGTTCTTC
TRBJ2-2 TRBD2 TRBV5-1 - CASSLMTSGPNTGELFF TGCGCCAGCAGCTTGATGACTAGCGGGCCCAACACCGGGGAGCTGTTTTTT
TRBJ1-1 - TRBV27 - CASSLGIGMNTEAFF TGTGCCAGCAGTTTAGGAATCGGTATGAACACTGAAGCTTTCTTT
TRBJ1-2 TRBD1 TRBV7-8 - CASSSTRTGGSHYGYTF TGTGCCAGCAGCAGTACTCGGACAGGGGGGTCTCACTATGGCTACACCTTC
TRBJ1-1 - TRBV11-2 - CASSAQGTEAFF TGTGCCAGCAGCGCCCAGGGTACTGAAGCTTTCTTT
TRBJ2-7 - TRBV5-1 - CASSLDIVQVAGYEQYF TGCGCCAGCAGCTTGGACATCGTTCAGGTTGCTGGCTACGAGCAGTACTTC
TRBJ2-5 - TRBV3-1/TRBV3-2 - CASSQDLAGEGGETQYF TGTGCCAGCAGCCAAGATTTGGCGGGGGAAGGGGGAGAGACCCAGTACTTC
TRBJ2-2 - TRBV6-4 - CASSEGTGELFF TGTGCCAGCAGTGAAGGGACCGGGGAGCTGTTTTTT
TRBJ2-1 - TRBV18 once CASSRGAGAEQFF TGTGCCAGCTCACGAGGAGCAGGGGCGGAGCAGTTCTTC
TRBJ1-5 - TRBV5-6 - CASSVRGEYSNQPQHF TGTGCCAGCAGCGTCCGGGGTGAATATAGCAATCAGCCCCAGCATTTT
TRBJ1-5 - TRBV19 - CASREMASGAQPQHF TGTGCCAGTAGGGAGATGGCCTCGGGGGCTCAGCCCCAGCATTTT
TRBJ1-1 - TRBV6-5 - CASSYSKQGNTEAFF TGTGCCAGCAGTTACTCGAAGCAGGGTAACACTGAAGCTTTCTTT
TRBJ1-2 - TRBV19 - CASSMPSPIYGYTF TGTGCCAGTAGTATGCCCTCCCCAATTTATGGCTACACCTTC
TRBJ1-1 - TRBV6-6 - CASSKVEGYNTEAFF TGTGCCAGCTCCAAGGTAGAGGGCTATAACACTGAAGCTTTCTTT
TRBJ2-7 TRBD2 TRBV5-6 - CASSLALGLAKGLGEQYF TGTGCCAGCAGCTTGGCCTTGGGACTAGCCAAGGGTTTAGGCGAGCAGTACTTC
TRBJ2-2 - TRBV18 - CASSPQQSTGELFF TGTGCCAGCTCACCACAGCAGAGCACCGGGGAGCTGTTTTTT
TRBJ1-4 - TRBV6-5 - CASSYGLKLFF TGTGCCAGCAGTTACGGACTAAAACTGTTTTTT
TRBJ1-2 TRBD1 TRBV7-2 - CASSSGQGYGYTF TGTGCCAGCAGCTCAGGACAGGGTTATGGCTACACCTTC
TRBJ1-6 TRBD1 TRBV6-5 - CASSFTGQGGSPLHF TGTGCCAGCAGCTTTACGGGACAGGGAGGTTCACCCCTCCACTTT
TRBJ1-5 TRBD1 TRBV6-5 - CARGDRASNQPQHF TGTGCCAGGGGGGACAGGGCCAGCAATCAGCCCCAGCATTTT
TRBJ1-5 TRBD1 TRBV19 - CASRTKGAPSNQPQHF TGTGCCAGTAGGACTAAGGGGGCGCCTAGCAATCAGCCCCAGCATTTT
TRBJ2-5 TRBD2 TRBV11-3 - CASSLEGGGEETQYF TGTGCCAGCAGCTTAGAGGGCGGGGGGGAAGAGACCCAGTACTTC
TRBJ1-2 TRBD1 TRBV30 - CAWSRRGRSGYTF TGTGCCTGGAGTCGTAGGGGGCGTAGTGGCTACACCTTC
TRBJ1-5 - TRBV7-9 few CASSSIDSYGQPQHF TGTGCCAGCAGCTCAATAGACTCATACGGACAGCCCCAGCATTTT
TRBJ1-1 - TRBV7-2 once CASSLEGTGTTEAFF TGTGCCAGCAGCTTAGAAGGTACAGGGACCACTGAAGCTTTCTTT
TRBJ2-5 - TRBV5-1 - CASSLDGRGLGETQYF TGCGCCAGCAGCTTGGACGGGAGAGGGTTGGGAGAGACCCAGTACTTC
TRBJ2-5 - TRBV7-2 once CASSVTRGRETQYF TGTGCCAGCAGCGTGACTAGGGGCCGAGAGACCCAGTACTTC
TRBJ2-7 TRBD1 TRBV5-1 - CASSLMGQGLGEQYF TGCGCCAGCAGCTTGATGGGACAGGGTTTGGGCGAGCAGTACTTC
TRBJ2-5 - TRBV11-3 once CASSLAGWETQYF TGTGCCAGCAGCTTAGCGGGTTGGGAGACCCAGTACTTC
TRBJ2-5 - TRBV5-1 - CASSLGSLETQYF TGCGCCAGCAGCTTGGGCTCTCTTGAGACCCAGTACTTC
TRBJ2-5 - TRBV15 - CATSRGIGVSQETQYF TGTGCCACCAGCAGAGGTATAGGGGTAAGCCAAGAGACCCAGTACTTC
TRBJ1-2 - TRBV3-1/TRBV3-2 - CASSQVGPYGYTF TGTGCCAGCAGCCAAGTCGGTCCCTATGGCTACACCTTC
TRBJ1-2 - TRBV27 - CASRRAGSGSDGYTF TGTGCCAGTCGCCGGGCAGGGAGCGGATCGGATGGCTACACCTTC
TRBJ1-2 TRBD1 TRBV6-5 - CASSLDRGERRGYTF TGTGCCAGCAGTCTGGACAGGGGGGAACGGCGTGGCTACACCTTC
TRBJ1-3 TRBD1 TRBV20-1 once CSASGDRVSPDTIYF TGCAGTGCTAGTGGGGACAGGGTCTCGCCAGACACCATATATTTT
TRBJ2-7 - TRBV18 - CASSPRLAATYEQYF TGTGCCAGCTCACCCCGGTTAGCGGCTACCTACGAGCAGTACTTC